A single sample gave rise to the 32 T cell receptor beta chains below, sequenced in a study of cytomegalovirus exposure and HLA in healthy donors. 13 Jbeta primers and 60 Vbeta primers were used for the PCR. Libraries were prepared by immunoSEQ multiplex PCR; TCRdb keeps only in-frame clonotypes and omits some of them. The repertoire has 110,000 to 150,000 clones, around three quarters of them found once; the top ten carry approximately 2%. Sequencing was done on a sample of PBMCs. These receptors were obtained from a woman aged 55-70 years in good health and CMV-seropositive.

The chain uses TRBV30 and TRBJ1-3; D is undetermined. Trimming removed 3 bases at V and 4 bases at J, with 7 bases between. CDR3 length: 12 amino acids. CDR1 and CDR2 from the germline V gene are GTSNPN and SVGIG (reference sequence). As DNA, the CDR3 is TGTGCCTGGAGCCCGGAGGGAAACACCATATATTTT. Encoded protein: CAWSPEGNTIYF.

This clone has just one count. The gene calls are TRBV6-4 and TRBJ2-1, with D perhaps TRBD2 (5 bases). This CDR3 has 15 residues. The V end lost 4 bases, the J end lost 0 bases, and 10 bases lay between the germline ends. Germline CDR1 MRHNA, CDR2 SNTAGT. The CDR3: CASSVGGSSYNEQFF. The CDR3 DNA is TGTGCCAGCAGTGTTGGTGGGAGCTCCTACAATGAGCAGTTCTTC.

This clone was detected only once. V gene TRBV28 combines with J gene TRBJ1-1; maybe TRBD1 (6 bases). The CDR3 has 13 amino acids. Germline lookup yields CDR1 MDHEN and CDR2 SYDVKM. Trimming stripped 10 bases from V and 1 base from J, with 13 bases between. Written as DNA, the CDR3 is TGTGCCACATCAGGGGCGGAGAACACTGAAGCTTTCTTT. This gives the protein CATSGAENTEAFF.

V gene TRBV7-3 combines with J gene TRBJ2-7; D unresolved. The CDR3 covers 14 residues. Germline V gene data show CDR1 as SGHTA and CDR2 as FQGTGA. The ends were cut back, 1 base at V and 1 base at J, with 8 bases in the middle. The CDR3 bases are TGTGCCAGCAGCTTAAACGCCGGTTCCTACGAGCAGTACTTC. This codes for CASSLNAGSYEQYF.

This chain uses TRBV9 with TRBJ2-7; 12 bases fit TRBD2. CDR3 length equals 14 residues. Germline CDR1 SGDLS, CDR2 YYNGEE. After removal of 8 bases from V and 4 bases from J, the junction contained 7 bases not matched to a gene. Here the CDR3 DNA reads TGTGCCAGTTCGACTAGCGGGAGTTTTTACGAGCAGTACTTC. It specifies CASSTSGSFYEQYF.

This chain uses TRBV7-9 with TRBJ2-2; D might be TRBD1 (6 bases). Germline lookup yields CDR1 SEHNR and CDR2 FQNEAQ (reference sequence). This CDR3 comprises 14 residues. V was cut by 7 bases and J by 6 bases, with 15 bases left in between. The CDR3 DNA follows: TGTGCCAGCACAAAGGGGGAGTGGGCCGGGGAGCTGTTTTTT. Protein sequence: CASTKGEWAGELFF.

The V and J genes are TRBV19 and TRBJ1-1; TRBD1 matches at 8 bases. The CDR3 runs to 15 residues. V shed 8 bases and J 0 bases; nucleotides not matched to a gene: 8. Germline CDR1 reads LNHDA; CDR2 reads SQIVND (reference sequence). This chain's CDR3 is CASVRTGLVNTEAFF. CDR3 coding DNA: TGTGCCAGTGTTCGGACAGGGTTGGTGAACACTGAAGCTTTCTTT.

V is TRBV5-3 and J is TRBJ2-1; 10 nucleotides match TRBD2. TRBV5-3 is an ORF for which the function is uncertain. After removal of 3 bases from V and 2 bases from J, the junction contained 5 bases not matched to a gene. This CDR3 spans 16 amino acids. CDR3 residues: CARSCPAGGPYNEQFF. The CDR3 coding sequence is TGTGCCAGAAGCTGCCCAGCGGGAGGGCCCTACAATGAGCAGTTCTTC.

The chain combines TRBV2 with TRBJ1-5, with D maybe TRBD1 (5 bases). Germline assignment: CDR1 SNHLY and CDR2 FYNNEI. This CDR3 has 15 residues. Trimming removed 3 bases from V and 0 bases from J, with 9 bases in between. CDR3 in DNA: TGTGCCAGCAGTGAGGAAGGACATAGCAATCAGCCCCAGCATTTT. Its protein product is CASSEEGHSNQPQHF.

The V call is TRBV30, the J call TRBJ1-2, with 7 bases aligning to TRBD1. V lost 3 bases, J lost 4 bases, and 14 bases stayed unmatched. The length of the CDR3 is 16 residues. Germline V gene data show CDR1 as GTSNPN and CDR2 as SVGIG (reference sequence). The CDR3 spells CAWRAKGGPAGYGYTF. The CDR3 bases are TGTGCCTGGAGAGCGAAAGGGGGCCCGGCTGGCTATGGCTACACCTTC.

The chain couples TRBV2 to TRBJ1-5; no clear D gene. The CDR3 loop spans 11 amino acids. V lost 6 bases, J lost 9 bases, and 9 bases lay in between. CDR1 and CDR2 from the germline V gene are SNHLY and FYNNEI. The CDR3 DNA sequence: TGTGCCAGCAGGGGCGAAGGGCCCCAGCATTTT. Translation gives CASRGEGPQHF.

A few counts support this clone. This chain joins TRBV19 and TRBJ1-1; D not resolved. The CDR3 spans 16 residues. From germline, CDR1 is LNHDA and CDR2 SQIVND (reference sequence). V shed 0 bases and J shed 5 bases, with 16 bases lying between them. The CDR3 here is CASSIDLVGGGTEAFF. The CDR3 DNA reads TGTGCCAGTAGTATAGATCTGGTAGGCGGCGGGACTGAAGCTTTCTTT.

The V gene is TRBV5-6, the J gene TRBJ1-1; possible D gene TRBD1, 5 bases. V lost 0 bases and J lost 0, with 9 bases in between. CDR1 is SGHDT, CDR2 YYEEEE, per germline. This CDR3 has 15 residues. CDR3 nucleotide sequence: TGTGCCAGCAGCTTGGTTACAGGAGTGAACACTGAAGCTTTCTTT. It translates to CASSLVTGVNTEAFF.

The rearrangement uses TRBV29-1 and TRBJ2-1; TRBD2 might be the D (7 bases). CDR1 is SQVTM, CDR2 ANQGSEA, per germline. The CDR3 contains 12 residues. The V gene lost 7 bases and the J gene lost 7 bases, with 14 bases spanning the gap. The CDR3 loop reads CSAGGQGNEQFF. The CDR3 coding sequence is TGCAGCGCGGGAGGCCAGGGGAATGAGCAGTTCTTC.

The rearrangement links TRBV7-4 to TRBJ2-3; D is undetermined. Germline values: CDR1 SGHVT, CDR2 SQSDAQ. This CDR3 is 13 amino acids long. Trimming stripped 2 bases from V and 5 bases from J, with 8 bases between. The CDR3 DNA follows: TGTGCCAGCAGCTTACCCCGGAGAGATACGCAGTATTTT. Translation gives CASSLPRRDTQYF.

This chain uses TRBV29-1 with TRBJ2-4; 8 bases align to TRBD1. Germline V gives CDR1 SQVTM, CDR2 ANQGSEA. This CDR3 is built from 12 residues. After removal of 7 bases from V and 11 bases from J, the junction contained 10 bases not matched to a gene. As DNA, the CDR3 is TGCAGCGCTGGGGCAGGGGGCGGATTTCAGTACTTC. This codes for CSAGAGGGFQYF.

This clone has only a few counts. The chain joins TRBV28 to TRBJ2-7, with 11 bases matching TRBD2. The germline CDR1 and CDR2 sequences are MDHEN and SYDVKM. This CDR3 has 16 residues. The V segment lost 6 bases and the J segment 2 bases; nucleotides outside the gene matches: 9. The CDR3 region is CASRVGSSGRAYEQYF. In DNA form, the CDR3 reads TGTGCCAGCAGGGTCGGAAGTAGCGGGAGGGCCTACGAGCAGTACTTC.

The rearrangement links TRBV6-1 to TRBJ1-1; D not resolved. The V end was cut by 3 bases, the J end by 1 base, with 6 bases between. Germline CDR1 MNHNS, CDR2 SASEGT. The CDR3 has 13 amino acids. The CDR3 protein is CASSDNSNTEAFF. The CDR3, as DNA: TGTGCCAGCAGTGACAATTCGAACACTGAAGCTTTCTTT.

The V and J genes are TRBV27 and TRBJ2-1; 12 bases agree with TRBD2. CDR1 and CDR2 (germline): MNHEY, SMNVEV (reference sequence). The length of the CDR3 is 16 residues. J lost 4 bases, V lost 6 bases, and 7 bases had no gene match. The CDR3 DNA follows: TGTGCCAGCAGCCGTGGGACTAGCGGGCCTTACAATGAGCAGTTCTTC. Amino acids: CASSRGTSGPYNEQFF.

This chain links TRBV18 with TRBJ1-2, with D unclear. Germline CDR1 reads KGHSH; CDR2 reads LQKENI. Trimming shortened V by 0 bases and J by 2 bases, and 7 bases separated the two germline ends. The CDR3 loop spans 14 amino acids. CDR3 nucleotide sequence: TGTGCCAGCTCACCACCGGGGAGGAACTATGGCTACACCTTC. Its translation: CASSPPGRNYGYTF. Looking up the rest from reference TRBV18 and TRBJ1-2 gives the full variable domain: NAGVMQNPRHLVRRRGQEARLRCSPMKGHSHVYWYRQLPEEGLKFMVYLQKENIIDESGMPKERFSAEFPKEGPSILRIQQVVRGDSAAYFCASSPPGRNYGYTFGSGTRLTVV.

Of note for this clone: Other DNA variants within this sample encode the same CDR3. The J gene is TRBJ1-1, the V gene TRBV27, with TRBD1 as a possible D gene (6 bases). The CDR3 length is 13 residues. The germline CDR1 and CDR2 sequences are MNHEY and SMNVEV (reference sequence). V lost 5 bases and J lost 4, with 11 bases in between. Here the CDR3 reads CASSLQGATEAFF. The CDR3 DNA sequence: TGTGCCAGCAGTCTACAGGGTGCCACTGAAGCTTTCTTT.

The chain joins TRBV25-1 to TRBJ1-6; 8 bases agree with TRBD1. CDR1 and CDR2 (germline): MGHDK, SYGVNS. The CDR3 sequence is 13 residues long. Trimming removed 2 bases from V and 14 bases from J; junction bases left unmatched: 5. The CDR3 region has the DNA TGTGCCAGCAGTGAACAGGGGGCGGACACCCTCCACTTT. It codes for CASSEQGADTLHF.

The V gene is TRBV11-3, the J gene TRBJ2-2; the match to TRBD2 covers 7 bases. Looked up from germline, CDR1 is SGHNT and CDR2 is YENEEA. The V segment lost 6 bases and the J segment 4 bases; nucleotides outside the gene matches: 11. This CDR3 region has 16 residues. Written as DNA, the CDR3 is TGTGCCAGCAGGGAACATAGCGGGCATGGCACCGGGGAGCTGTTTTTT. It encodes CASREHSGHGTGELFF.

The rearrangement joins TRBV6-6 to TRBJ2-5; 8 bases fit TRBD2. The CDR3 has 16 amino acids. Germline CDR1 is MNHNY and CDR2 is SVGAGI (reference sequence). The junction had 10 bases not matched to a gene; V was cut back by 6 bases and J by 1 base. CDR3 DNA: TGTGCCAGCAGGCGACTAGCGAGAGAAGCCCAAGAGACCCAGTACTTC. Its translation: CASRRLAREAQETQYF.

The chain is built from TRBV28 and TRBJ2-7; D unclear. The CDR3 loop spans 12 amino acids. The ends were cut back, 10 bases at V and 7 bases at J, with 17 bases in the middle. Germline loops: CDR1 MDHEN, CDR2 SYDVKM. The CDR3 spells CATQRVAGEQYF. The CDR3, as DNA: TGTGCCACACAACGGGTGGCCGGGGAGCAGTACTTC.

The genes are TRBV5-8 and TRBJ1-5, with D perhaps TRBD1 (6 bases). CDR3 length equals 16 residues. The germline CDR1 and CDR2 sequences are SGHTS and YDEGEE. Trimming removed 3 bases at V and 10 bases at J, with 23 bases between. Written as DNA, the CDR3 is TGTGCCAGCAGCTGGGGGGAGGGACAAGGGAGCGGCCCCCAGCATTTT. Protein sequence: CASSWGEGQGSGPQHF.

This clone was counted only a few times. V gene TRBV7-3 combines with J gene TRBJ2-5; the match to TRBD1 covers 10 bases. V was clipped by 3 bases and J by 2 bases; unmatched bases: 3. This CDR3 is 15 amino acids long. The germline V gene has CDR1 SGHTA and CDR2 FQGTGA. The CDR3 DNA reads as TGTGCCAGCAGCTTGACAGGGGGCTGGCAAGAGACCCAGTACTTC. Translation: CASSLTGGWQETQYF.

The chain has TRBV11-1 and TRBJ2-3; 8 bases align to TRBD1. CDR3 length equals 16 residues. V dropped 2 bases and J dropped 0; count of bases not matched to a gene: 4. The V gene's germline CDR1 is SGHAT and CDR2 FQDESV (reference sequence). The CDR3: CASSLPGTGSTDTQYF. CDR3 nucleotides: TGTGCCAGCAGCTTACCCGGGACAGGCAGCACAGATACGCAGTATTTT.

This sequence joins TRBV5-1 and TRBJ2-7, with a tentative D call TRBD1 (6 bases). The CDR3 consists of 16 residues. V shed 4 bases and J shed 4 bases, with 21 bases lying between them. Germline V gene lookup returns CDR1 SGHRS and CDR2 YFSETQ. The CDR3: CASSPGVQGRLYEQYF. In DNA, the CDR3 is TGCGCCAGCAGCCCCGGGGTGCAGGGGCGATTGTACGAGCAGTACTTC.

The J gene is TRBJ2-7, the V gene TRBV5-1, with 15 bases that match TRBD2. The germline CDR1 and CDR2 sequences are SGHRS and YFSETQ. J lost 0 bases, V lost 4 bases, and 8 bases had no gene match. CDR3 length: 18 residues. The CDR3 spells CASSPGLAGGSSSYEQYF. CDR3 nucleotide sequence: TGCGCCAGCAGCCCGGGACTAGCGGGAGGCTCCTCCTCCTACGAGCAGTACTTC.

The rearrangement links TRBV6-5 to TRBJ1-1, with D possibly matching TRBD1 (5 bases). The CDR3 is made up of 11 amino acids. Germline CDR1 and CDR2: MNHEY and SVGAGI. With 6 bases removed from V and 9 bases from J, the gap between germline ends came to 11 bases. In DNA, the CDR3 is TGTGCCAGCAGCACAGGCGTTAAAGCTTTCTTT. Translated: CASSTGVKAFF.

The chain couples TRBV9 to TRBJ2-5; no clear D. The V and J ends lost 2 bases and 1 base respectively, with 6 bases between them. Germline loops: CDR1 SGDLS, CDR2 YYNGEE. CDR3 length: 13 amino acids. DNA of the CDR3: TGTGCCAGCAGCGTGTCCAGCCAAGAGACCCAGTACTTC. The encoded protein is CASSVSSQETQYF. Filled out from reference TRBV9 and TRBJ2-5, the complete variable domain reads DSGVTQTPKHLITATGQRVTLRCSPRSGDLSVYWYQQSLDQGLQFLIQYYNGEERAKGNILERFSAQQFPDLHSELNLSSLELGDSALYFCASSVSSQETQYFGPGTRLLVL.